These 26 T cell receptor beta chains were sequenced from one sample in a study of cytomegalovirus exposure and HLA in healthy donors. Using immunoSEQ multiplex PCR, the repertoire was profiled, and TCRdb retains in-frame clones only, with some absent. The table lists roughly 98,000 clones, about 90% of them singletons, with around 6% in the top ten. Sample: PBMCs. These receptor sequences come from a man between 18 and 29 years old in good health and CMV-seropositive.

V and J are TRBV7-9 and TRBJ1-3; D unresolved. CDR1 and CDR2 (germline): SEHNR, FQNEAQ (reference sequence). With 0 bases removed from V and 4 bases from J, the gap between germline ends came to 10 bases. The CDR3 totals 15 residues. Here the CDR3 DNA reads TGTGCCAGCAGCTTAGCGGGGAGTGCGGGAAACACCATATATTTT. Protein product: CASSLAGSAGNTIYF.

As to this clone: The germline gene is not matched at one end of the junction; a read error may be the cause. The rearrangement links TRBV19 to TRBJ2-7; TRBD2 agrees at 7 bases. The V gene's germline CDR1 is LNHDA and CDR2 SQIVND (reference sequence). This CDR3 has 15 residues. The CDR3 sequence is CASSLDGLGSYEQYF. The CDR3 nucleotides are TGTGCCAGTAGTTTAGACGGACTAGGCTCTTACGAGCAGTACTTC.

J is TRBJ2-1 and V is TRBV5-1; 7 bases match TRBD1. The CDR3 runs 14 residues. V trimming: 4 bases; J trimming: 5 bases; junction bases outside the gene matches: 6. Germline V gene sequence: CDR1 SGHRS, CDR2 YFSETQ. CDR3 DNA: TGCGCCAGCAGCCCGGGACAGTTGAACAATGAGCAGTTCTTC. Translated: CASSPGQLNNEQFF.

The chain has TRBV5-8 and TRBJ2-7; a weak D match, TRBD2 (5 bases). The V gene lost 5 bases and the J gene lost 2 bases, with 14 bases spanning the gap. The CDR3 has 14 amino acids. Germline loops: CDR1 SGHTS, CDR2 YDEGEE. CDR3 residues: CASSSARGTYEQYF. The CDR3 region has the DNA TGTGCCAGCAGTTCCGCCCGGGGAACCTACGAGCAGTACTTC.

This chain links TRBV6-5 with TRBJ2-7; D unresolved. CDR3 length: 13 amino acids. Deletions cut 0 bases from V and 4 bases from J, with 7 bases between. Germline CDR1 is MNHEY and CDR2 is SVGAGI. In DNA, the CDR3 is TGTGCCAGCAGTTACTCACTCGGGTACGAGCAGTACTTC. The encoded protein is CASSYSLGYEQYF.

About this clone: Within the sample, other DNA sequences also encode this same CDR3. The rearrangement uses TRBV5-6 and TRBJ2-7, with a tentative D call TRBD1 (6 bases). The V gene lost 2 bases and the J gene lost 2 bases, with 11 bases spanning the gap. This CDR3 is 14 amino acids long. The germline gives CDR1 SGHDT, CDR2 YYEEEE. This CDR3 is CASSFEGGPYEQYF. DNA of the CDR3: TGTGCCAGCAGCTTTGAAGGGGGTCCCTACGAGCAGTACTTC. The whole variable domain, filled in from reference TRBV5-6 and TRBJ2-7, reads DAGVTQSPTHLIKTRGQQVTLRCSPKSGHDTVSWYQQALGQGPQFIFQYYEEEERQRGNFPDRFSGHQFPNYSSELNVNALLLGDSALYLCASSFEGGPYEQYFGPGTRLTVT.

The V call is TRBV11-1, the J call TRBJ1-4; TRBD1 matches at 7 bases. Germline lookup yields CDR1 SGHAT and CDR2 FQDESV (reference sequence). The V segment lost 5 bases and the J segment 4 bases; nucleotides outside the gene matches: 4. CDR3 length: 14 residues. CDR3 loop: CASSPGTDNEKLFF. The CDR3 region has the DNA TGTGCCAGCAGCCCCGGGACAGATAATGAAAAACTGTTTTTT.

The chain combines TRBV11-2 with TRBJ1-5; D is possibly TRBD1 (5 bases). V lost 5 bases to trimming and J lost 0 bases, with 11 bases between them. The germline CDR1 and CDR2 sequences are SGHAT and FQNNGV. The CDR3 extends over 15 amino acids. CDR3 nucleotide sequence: TGTGCCAGCAGCAAGGACACGATTAGCAATCAGCCCCAGCATTTT. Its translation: CASSKDTISNQPQHF.

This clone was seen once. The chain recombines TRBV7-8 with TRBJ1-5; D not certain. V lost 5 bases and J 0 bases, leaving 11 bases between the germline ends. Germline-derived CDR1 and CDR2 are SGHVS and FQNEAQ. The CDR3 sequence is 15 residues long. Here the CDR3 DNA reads TGTGCCAGCAGCGAATCGAGATATAGCAATCAGCCCCAGCATTTT. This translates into CASSESRYSNQPQHF.

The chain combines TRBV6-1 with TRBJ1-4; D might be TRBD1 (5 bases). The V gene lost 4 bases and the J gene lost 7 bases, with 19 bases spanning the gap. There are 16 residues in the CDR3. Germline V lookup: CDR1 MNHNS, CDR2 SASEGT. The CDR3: CASSAGFSSGSEKLFF. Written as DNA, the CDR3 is TGTGCCAGCAGTGCAGGGTTCTCTAGCGGGAGTGAAAAACTGTTTTTT.

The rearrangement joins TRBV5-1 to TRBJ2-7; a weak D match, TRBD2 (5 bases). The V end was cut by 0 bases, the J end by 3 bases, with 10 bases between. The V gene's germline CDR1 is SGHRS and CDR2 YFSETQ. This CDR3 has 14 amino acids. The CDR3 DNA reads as TGCGCCAGCAGCTTGGAGCGGCAGGTCTACGAGCAGTACTTC. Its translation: CASSLERQVYEQYF. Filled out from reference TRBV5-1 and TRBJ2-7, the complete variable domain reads KAGVTQTPRYLIKTRGQQVTLSCSPISGHRSVSWYQQTPGQGLQFLFEYFSETQRNKGNFPGRFSGRQFSNSRSEMNVSTLELGDSALYLCASSLERQVYEQYFGPGTRLTVT.

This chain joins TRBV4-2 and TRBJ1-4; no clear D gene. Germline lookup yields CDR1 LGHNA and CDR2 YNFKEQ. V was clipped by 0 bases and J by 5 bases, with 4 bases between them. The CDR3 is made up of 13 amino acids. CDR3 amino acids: CASSQDLNEKLFF. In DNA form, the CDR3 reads TGTGCCAGCAGCCAAGACTTAAATGAAAAACTGTTTTTT.

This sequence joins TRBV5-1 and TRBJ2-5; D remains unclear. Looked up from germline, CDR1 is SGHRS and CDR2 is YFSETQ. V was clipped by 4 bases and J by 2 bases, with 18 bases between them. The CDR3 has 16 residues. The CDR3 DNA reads TGCGCCAGCAGCCAGTGGGTGGCGGATGATCAAGAGACCCAGTACTTC. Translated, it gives CASSQWVADDQETQYF.

In DNA form, the CDR3 reads TGCGCCAGCAGCTTGACTAGCGGGAGGGACAATGAGCAGTTCTTC. This codes for CASSLTSGRDNEQFF. This sequence joins TRBV5-1 and TRBJ2-1, with 13 bases fitting TRBD2. Germline V gene lookup returns CDR1 SGHRS and CDR2 YFSETQ. This CDR3 spans 15 amino acids. The V and J ends lost 1 base and 5 bases, in that order; junction bases with no gene match: 0. The full variable domain, with the rest looked up from reference TRBV5-1 and TRBJ2-1, is KAGVTQTPRYLIKTRGQQVTLSCSPISGHRSVSWYQQTPGQGLQFLFEYFSETQRNKGNFPGRFSGRQFSNSRSEMNVSTLELGDSALYLCASSLTSGRDNEQFFGPGTRLTVL.

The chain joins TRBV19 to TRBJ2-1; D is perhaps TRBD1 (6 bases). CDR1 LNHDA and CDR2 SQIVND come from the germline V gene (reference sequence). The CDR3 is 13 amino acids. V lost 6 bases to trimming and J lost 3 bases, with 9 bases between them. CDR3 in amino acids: CASRRDNYNEQFF. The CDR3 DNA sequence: TGTGCCAGTAGACGGGACAACTACAATGAGCAGTTCTTC. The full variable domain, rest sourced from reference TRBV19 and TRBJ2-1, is DGGITQSPKYLFRKEGQNVTLSCEQNLNHDAMYWYRQDPGQGLRLIYYSQIVNDFQKGDIAEGYSVSREKKESFPLTVTSAQKNPTAFYLCASRRDNYNEQFFGPGTRLTVL.

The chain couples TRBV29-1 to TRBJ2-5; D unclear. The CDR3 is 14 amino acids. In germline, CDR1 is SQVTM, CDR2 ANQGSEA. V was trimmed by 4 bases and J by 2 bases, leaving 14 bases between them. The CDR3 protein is CSVVSIGGQETQYF. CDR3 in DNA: TGCAGCGTTGTATCCATCGGCGGACAAGAGACCCAGTACTTC.

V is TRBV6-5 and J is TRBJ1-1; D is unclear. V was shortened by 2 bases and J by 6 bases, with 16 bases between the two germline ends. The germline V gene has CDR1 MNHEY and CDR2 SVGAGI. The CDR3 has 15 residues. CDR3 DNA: TGTGCCAGCAGTTACGGTAGCTTTTTCGCCCCTGAAGCTTTCTTT. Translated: CASSYGSFFAPEAFF.

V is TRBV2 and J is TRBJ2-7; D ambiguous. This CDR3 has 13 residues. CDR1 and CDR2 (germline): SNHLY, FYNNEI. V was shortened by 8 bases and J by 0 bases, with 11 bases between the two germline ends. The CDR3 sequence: CASGEDYSYEQYF. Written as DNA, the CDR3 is TGTGCCAGCGGAGAGGATTACTCCTACGAGCAGTACTTC. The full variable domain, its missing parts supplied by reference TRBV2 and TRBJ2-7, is EPEVTQTPSHQVTQMGQEVILRCVPISNHLYFYWYRQILGQKVEFLVSFYNNEISEKSEIFDDQFSVERPDGSNFTLKIRSTKLEDSAMYFCASGEDYSYEQYFGPGTRLTVT.

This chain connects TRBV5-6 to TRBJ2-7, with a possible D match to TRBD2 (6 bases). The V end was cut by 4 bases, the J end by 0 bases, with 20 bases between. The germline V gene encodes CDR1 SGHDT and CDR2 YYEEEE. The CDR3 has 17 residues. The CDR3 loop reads CASSPPPPGDLSYEQYF. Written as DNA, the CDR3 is TGTGCCAGCAGCCCACCCCCCCCGGGGGACCTCTCCTACGAGCAGTACTTC. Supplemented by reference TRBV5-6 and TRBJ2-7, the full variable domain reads DAGVTQSPTHLIKTRGQQVTLRCSPKSGHDTVSWYQQALGQGPQFIFQYYEEEERQRGNFPDRFSGHQFPNYSSELNVNALLLGDSALYLCASSPPPPGDLSYEQYFGPGTRLTVT.

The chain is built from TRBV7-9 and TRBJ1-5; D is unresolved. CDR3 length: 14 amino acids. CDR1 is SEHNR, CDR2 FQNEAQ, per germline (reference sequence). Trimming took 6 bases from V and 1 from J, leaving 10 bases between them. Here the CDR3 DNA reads TGTGCCAGCAGGGGCCAACAGAGCAATCAGCCCCAGCATTTT. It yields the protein CASRGQQSNQPQHF.

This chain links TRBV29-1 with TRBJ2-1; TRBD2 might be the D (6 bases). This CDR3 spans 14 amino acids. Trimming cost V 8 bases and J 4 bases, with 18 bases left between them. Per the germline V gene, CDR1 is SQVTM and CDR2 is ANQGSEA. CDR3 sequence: CSSSTGTVYNEQFF. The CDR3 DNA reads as TGCAGCTCATCTACCGGGACTGTATACAATGAGCAGTTCTTC.

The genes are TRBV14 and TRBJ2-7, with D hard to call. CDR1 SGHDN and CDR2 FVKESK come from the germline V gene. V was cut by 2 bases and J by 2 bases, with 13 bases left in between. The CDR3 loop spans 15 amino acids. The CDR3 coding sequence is TGTGCCAGCAGCCAAACGGGTCCTGATACCTACGAGCAGTACTTC. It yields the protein CASSQTGPDTYEQYF.

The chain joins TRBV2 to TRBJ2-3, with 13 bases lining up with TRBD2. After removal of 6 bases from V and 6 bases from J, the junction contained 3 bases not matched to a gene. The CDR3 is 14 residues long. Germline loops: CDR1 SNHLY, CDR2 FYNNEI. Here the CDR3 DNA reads TGTGCCAGCAGCGGACTAGCGGGGGCCGATACGCAGTATTTT. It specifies CASSGLAGADTQYF.

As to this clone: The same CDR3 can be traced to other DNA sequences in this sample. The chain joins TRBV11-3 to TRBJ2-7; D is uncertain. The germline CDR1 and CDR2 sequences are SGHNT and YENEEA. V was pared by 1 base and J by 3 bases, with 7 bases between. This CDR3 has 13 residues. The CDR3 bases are TGTGCCAGCAGCTTAGGGCAGAACTACGAGCAGTACTTC. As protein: CASSLGQNYEQYF.

The CDR3 loop reads CASRSGFKSYEQYF. CDR3 nucleotides: TGTGCCAGCAGGTCAGGGTTTAAGTCCTACGAGCAGTACTTC. The chain recombines TRBV28 with TRBJ2-7, with a tentative D call TRBD1 (5 bases). The CDR3 runs to 14 residues. Germline CDR1 reads MDHEN; CDR2 reads SYDVKM. The V end was cut by 6 bases, the J end by 1 base, with 13 bases between.

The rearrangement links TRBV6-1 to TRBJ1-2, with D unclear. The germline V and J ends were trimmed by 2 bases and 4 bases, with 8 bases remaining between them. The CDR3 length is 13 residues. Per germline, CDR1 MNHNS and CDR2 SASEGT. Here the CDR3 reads CASSETGPYGYTF. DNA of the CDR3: TGTGCCAGCAGTGAAACCGGTCCCTATGGCTACACCTTC.